This is a list of T cell receptor beta chains from one sample in a study of T cell responses to AZD1222 COVID-19 vaccine. The table came from immunoSEQ multiplex PCR; TCRdb's copy has only in-frame clones and leaves some out. The table records 100,000 to 150,000 clones, about 85% of them present only once. Sequences were derived from peripheral blood, sampled on day 0 of AZD1222 vaccination. These receptors all stem from an adult in good health. CDR3s include the opening cysteine and the closing phenylalanine or tryptophan. D genes are given only for firm matches. The listing skips clone size in some rows; elsewhere it reads once, few, many or a size class.

d_gene	v_gene	abundance	j_gene	CDR3aa	CDR3nt
.	TRBV6-6	.	TRBJ1-5	CASSMSALSNQPQHF	TGTGCCAGCAGTATGAGTGCTTTGAGCAATCAGCCCCAGCATTTT
.	TRBV19	.	TRBJ1-1	CASKYGAVNTEAFF	TGTGCCAGTAAGTACGGTGCCGTGAACACTGAAGCTTTCTTT
TRBD1	TRBV19	.	TRBJ1-1	CASRFRDRGPEAFF	TGTGCCAGTAGGTTCCGGGACAGGGGCCCTGAAGCTTTCTTT
TRBD2	TRBV4-1	.	TRBJ2-7	CASSQDGAGAYEQYF	TGCGCCAGCAGCCAAGATGGAGCGGGGGCCTACGAGCAGTACTTC
.	TRBV7-3	.	TRBJ2-5	CASSPALLEKTQYF	TGTGCCAGCAGCCCGGCTCTCCTGGAGAAGACCCAGTACTTC
.	TRBV15	.	TRBJ2-7	CATSRDQLRSYEQYF	TGTGCCACCAGCAGAGATCAGTTACGCTCCTACGAGCAGTACTTC
TRBD1	TRBV18	.	TRBJ1-3	CASSATGGHSGNTIYF	TGTGCCAGCTCAGCGACAGGGGGCCACTCTGGAAACACCATATATTTT
.	TRBV6-2/TRBV6-3	.	TRBJ1-1	CASSTDRVNTEAFF	TGTGCCAGCAGTACCGACAGAGTGAACACTGAAGCTTTCTTT
.	TRBV27	.	TRBJ2-1	CASSLLGSSYNEQFF	TGTGCCAGCAGTCTACTCGGCTCCTCCTACAATGAGCAGTTCTTC
TRBD1	TRBV27	.	TRBJ1-5	CASSYRTGQGQPQHF	TGTGCCAGCAGTTACCGGACAGGCCAGGGACAGCCCCAGCATTTT
.	TRBV7-9	.	TRBJ1-5	CASSQAPATQPQHF	TGTGCCAGCAGCCAGGCGCCCGCCACTCAGCCCCAGCATTTT
.	TRBV18	.	TRBJ1-1	CASSLGTVNTEAFF	TGTGCCAGCTCATTGGGGACGGTGAACACTGAAGCTTTCTTT
.	TRBV29-1	.	TRBJ1-1	CSVEENRGTEAFF	TGCAGCGTTGAGGAGAATAGGGGCACTGAAGCTTTCTTT
.	TRBV27	once	TRBJ1-4	CASSPGLATNEKLFF	TGTGCCAGCAGCCCGGGTCTTGCAACTAATGAAAAACTGTTTTTT
TRBD2	TRBV5-1	.	TRBJ2-3	CASSPTSGSHTDTQYF	TGCGCCAGCAGCCCGACTAGCGGGAGCCACACAGATACGCAGTATTTT
.	TRBV29-1	.	TRBJ2-5	CSVDAGSETQYF	TGCAGCGTTGACGCCGGATCTGAGACCCAGTACTTC
.	TRBV6-5	.	TRBJ2-3	CASSIDSATNTQYF	TGTGCCAGCAGCATAGACAGCGCCACGAATACGCAGTATTTT
.	TRBV6-4	.	TRBJ2-5	CASSDEGAETQYF	TGTGCCAGCAGTGACGAGGGCGCCGAGACCCAGTACTTC
.	TRBV4-1	.	TRBJ2-7	CASSQEGWGYEQYF	TGCGCCAGCAGCCAAGAGGGCTGGGGTTACGAGCAGTACTTC
TRBD2	TRBV19	.	TRBJ2-3	CASTVGGGGRDTQYF	TGTGCCAGTACCGTTGGGGGGGGTGGTAGAGATACGCAGTATTTT
TRBD1	TRBV4-3	.	TRBJ2-7	CASSHTDRPYEQYF	TGCGCCAGCAGCCACACGGACAGGCCCTACGAGCAGTACTTC
.	TRBV6-2/TRBV6-3	.	TRBJ2-2	CASSATVNTGELFF	TGTGCCAGCAGTGCGACTGTGAACACCGGGGAGCTGTTTTTT
TRBD1	TRBV24-1	.	TRBJ1-2	CATRGQGRDGYTF	TGTGCCACCCGGGGACAGGGAAGGGATGGCTACACCTTC
TRBD1	TRBV30	.	TRBJ2-2	CAFFPGQGETGELFF	TGTGCTTTTTTCCCGGGGCAGGGGGAGACCGGGGAGCTGTTTTTT
TRBD1	TRBV5-1	once	TRBJ2-5	CASNHRGQETQYF	TGCGCCAGCAACCACAGGGGTCAAGAGACCCAGTACTTC
.	TRBV4-1	.	TRBJ2-1	CASTSVGLYNEQFF	TGCGCCAGCACCTCTGTGGGGCTCTACAATGAGCAGTTCTTC
TRBD1	TRBV27	once	TRBJ1-6	CASRGQAHSPLHF	TGTGCCAGCAGGGGACAGGCCCATTCACCCCTCCACTTT
TRBD1	TRBV28	.	TRBJ1-1	CASSLGDRENTEAFF	TGTGCCAGCAGTTTAGGGGACAGGGAGAACACTGAAGCTTTCTTT
TRBD1	TRBV7-9	.	TRBJ1-2	CASSLDRGPPPNYGYTF	TGTGCCAGCAGCCTCGACAGGGGGCCCCCTCCTAACTATGGCTACACCTTC
.	TRBV29-1	.	TRBJ2-3	CSVDLNRATDTQYF	TGCAGCGTTGATTTGAACAGGGCCACAGATACGCAGTATTTT
TRBD1	TRBV29-1	.	TRBJ1-2	CSAIGQGGSYGYTF	TGCAGCGCCATTGGACAGGGGGGGAGCTATGGCTACACCTTC
.	TRBV7-6	.	TRBJ2-1	CASSLAKSSYNEQFF	TGTGCCAGCAGCTTAGCCAAAAGCTCCTACAATGAGCAGTTCTTC
.	TRBV7-9	.	TRBJ2-5	CASSLGRGSVETQYF	TGTGCCAGCAGCTTAGGTCGGGGGTCAGTAGAGACCCAGTACTTC
.	TRBV3-1/TRBV3-2	.	TRBJ2-7	CASSQGARTQQYF	TGTGCCAGCAGCCAAGGGGCCCGGACCCAGCAGTACTTC
.	TRBV2	few	TRBJ2-7	CASRDNPYEQYF	TGTGCCAGCCGGGACAATCCCTACGAGCAGTACTTC
.	TRBV2	.	TRBJ2-7	CASTRQVHYEQYF	TGTGCCAGCACACGACAGGTCCACTACGAGCAGTACTTC
.	TRBV7-9	.	TRBJ2-7	CASRGRAAYEQYF	TGTGCCAGCAGGGGGCGGGCCGCCTACGAGCAGTACTTC
TRBD2	TRBV4-1	.	TRBJ2-3	CASSHRTSGRVTDTQYF	TGCGCCAGCAGCCACCGGACTAGCGGGAGAGTTACAGATACGCAGTATTTT
TRBD2	TRBV5-1	once	TRBJ2-7	CASSPSGSSYEQYF	TGCGCCAGCAGCCCGAGCGGGAGCTCCTACGAGCAGTACTTC
.	TRBV19	.	TRBJ1-6	CASQDGYNSPLHF	TGTGCCAGCCAGGACGGCTATAATTCACCCCTCCACTTT
TRBD1	TRBV20-1	.	TRBJ2-7	CSAWTRGEQYF	TGCAGTGCATGGACCAGGGGGGAGCAGTACTTC
.	TRBV28	.	TRBJ2-3	CASARGITDTQYF	TGTGCCAGTGCCCGGGGGATCACAGATACGCAGTATTTT
TRBD2	TRBV6-1	.	TRBJ2-3	CASSVAGGIDTQYF	TGTGCCAGCAGTGTAGCGGGGGGGATCGATACGCAGTATTTT
TRBD1	TRBV27	.	TRBJ1-6	CASRGNRDRLSPLHF	TGTGCCAGCAGAGGAAACCGGGACAGACTTTCACCCCTCCACTTT